The present T cell receptor (beta chain) was sequenced within a study of cytomegalovirus exposure and HLA in healthy donors (dated by TCRdb to the late 2010s). For the study in its entirety: According to a later analysis, one platform produced both the roughly 130 validation repertoires and the 700 or so repertoires of the first cohort. The study aimed to test whether cataloging public T cell receptors could reveal signatures of past pathogen exposure. Besides the first cohort of hundreds of subjects, a separate validation cohort made up of roughly 130 different subjects was used. To predict cytomegalovirus infection status, the study combined high-throughput TCR immunosequencing, statistical association of individual TCRs with disease status, and machine learning.

Library preparation used the immunoSEQ multiplex PCR assay. On the authors' methods: A statistical classification framework was developed to diagnose cytomegalovirus status using the catalog of TCR beta chain sequences. The source is immuneACCESS, and TCRdb retained only in-frame sequences with V and J called. Part of the clones is not carried over; for the studies checked, unresolved V genes explain less than half of this, and the remainder is unexplained. The D gene and trimming were derived from the DNA, and the V and J assignments and clone size from that table. This sample comprises 200,000 to 250,000 clones, roughly 83% of them detected only once. The top ten clones comprise 11% to 15% of the sample. As to this clone: Its antigen is currently not known. No base quality information exists; no much larger clone differs at one position.

Deletion took 1 base off V and 2 bases off J, with a span of 11 bases between the germline ends. From the germline V gene (reference sequence), CDR1 is SEHNR and CDR2 is FQNEAQ. From its cysteine to its phenylalanine, the CDR3 spans 16 amino acids. Only CDR3 DNA remains: 48 bases, in frame from the first base. The donors belonged to the validation cohort of about 120 subjects, which was separate from the approximately 700-subject first cohort. Study-level results and caveats: In vitro tests confirmed that a few of the cytomegalovirus-associated TCR beta chains recognize cytomegalovirus antigens. The validation cohort had no HLA typing available for a later analysis, so co-occurrence within that cohort was assessed over all 130 or so repertoires. Cytomegalovirus status was reported to be diagnosed by the classifier with high specificity and sensitivity in both the original and validation cohorts. While some public TCRs were present in many individuals, most TCR sequences turned up only very rarely across donors. A total of 150 or so TCR beta chains were listed by the study as associated with cytomegalovirus. Subsequent analysis determined that TCRs grouped into clusters in the first cohort also showed a tendency toward co-occurrence across the 90 to 150 validation repertoires, and approximately 94% of cluster scores exceeded 0. The authors suggested that the approach could potentially be extended to other disease states and immunological phenotypes.

The chain employs TRBV7-9 and TRBJ2-2, with the D call perhaps TRBD1 or TRBD2, as 5 bases match in each case. Material for sequencing was PBMCs. The origin of this receptor is a woman in her twenties or thirties in good health and CMV-seropositive. This receptor has the CDR3 CASSLGRGTNTGELFF. The DNA reads TGTGCCAGCAGCTTAGGAAGAGGGACCAACACCGGGGAGCTGTTTTTT.